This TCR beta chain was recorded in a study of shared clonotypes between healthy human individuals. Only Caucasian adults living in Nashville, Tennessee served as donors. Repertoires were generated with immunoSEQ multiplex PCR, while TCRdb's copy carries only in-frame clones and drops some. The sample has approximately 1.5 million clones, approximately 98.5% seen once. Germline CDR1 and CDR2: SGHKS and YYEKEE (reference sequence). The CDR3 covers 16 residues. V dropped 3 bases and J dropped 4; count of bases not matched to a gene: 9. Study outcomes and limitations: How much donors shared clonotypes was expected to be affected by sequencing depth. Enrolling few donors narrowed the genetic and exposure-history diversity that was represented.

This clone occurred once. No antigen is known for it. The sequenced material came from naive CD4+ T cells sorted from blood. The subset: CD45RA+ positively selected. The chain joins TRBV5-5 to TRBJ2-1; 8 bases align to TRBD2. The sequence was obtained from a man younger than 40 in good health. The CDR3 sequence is CASSYPGTRRYNEQFF. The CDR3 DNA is TGTGCCAGCAGCTATCCCGGGACTAGGAGGTACAATGAGCAGTTCTTC. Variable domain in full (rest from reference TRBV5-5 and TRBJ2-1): DAGVTQSPTHLIKTRGQQVTLRCSPISGHKSVSWYQQVLGQGPQFIFQYYEKEERGRGNFPDRFSARQFPNYSSELNVNALLLGDSALYLCASSYPGTRRYNEQFFGPGTRLTVL.